The clone carrying this T cell receptor beta chain turned up a few times. What it binds is not known. These data are taken from a study of blood T cells in healthy people across ages. Study-level results: Aged donors had fewer naive CD4+ cells and lower diversity than long-lived donors.

Then a second PCR, running roughly 7 to 11 cycles, was carried out with a sample-barcoded 5' primer and a J-beta primer mix. TCRdb re-called the 5' RACE reads with MiXCR, one entry per CDR3 protein. This table has over 600,000 distinct CDR3 sequences, about 47% appearing once. Germline V gene sequence: CDR1 ENHRY, CDR2 SYGVKD. This CDR3 is 15 amino acids long. Trimming took 10 bases from V and 5 from J, leaving 21 bases between them. The J gene is TRBJ2-1, the V gene TRBV10-3, with D possibly TRBD1 on 5 matching bases. This TCR was recovered from a man aged 80 or over in good health. The sequencing input was blood. CDR3 protein: CATYPAVGRDNEQFF. As DNA, the CDR3 is TGTGCCACCTACCCAGCAGTTGGCAGGGACAATGAGCAGTTCTTC.